One and the same sample provided the 14 T cell receptor beta chains below, sequenced in a study of OX40 agonist ivuxolimab in advanced cancers. The method was immunoSEQ multiplex PCR; TCRdb's version includes in-frame clones alone and lacks a portion of them. The sample carries tens of thousands of clones, around 86% recorded once. Here the sequenced sample was CD4+ or CD8+ T cells sorted from blood, taken in a trial of the OX40 agonist ivuxolimab. The receptors shown here come from an adult with an advanced solid tumor such as melanoma, head and neck, liver or kidney cancer.

V usage is TRBV4-1 and J usage is TRBJ1-2; D is perhaps TRBD1 (5 bases). There are 15 residues in the CDR3. Germline loops: CDR1 MGHRA, CDR2 YSYEKL. V lost 4 bases to trimming and J lost 4 bases, with 16 bases between them. CDR3 bases: TGCGCCAGCAGCCCCCTTCAGGGCCCCCCCTATGGCTACACCTTC. Protein: CASSPLQGPPYGYTF.

The chain couples TRBV7-2 to TRBJ1-1, with 10 bases lining up with TRBD1. From germline, CDR1 is SGHTA and CDR2 FQGNSA. CDR3 size: 14 residues. Unmatched junction bases numbered 6, after V lost 7 bases and J lost 4 bases. CDR3 amino acids: CASKDRGVATEAFF. CDR3 in DNA: TGTGCCAGCAAGGACAGGGGGGTGGCCACTGAAGCTTTCTTT. The variable domain in full, with the rest retrieved from reference TRBV7-2 and TRBJ1-1, is GAGVSQSPSNKVTEKGKDVELRCDPISGHTALYWYRQSLGQGLEFLIYFQGNSAPDKSGLPSDRFSAERTGGSVSTLTIQRTQQEDSAVYLCASKDRGVATEAFFGQGTRLTVV.

The chain joins TRBV10-3 to TRBJ2-1, with 9 bases matching TRBD1. Per the germline V gene, CDR1 is ENHRY and CDR2 is SYGVKD. The V gene end was trimmed by 8 bases and the J gene end by 0 bases; junction bases not matched to a gene: 5. This CDR3 is built from 15 residues. In nucleotides, the CDR3 is TGTGCCATCGGGGACAGGGTAGGCTCCTACAATGAGCAGTTCTTC. This translates into CAIGDRVGSYNEQFF.

The J gene is TRBJ2-3, the V gene TRBV5-4; 10 bases match TRBD2. The CDR3 covers 20 residues. Unmatched junction bases numbered 16, after V lost 1 base and J lost 2 bases. Germline-derived CDR1 and CDR2 are SGHNT and YYREEE (reference sequence). CDR3 sequence: CASSLLSPSGSFTHTDTQYF. The CDR3 nucleotides are TGTGCCAGCAGCTTGCTATCCCCTAGCGGGAGTTTCACACACACAGATACGCAGTATTTT.

The rearrangement links TRBV6-5 to TRBJ2-1, with 12 bases aligning to TRBD2. The CDR3 covers 15 residues. Trimming at V came to 5 bases and at J to 3 bases, leaving 2 bases not matched to a gene. Germline assignment: CDR1 MNHEY and CDR2 SVGAGI. DNA for the CDR3: TGTGCCAGCAGTCTAGCGGGAGGGTTCTACAATGAGCAGTTCTTC. Amino acids: CASSLAGGFYNEQFF.

The rearrangement joins TRBV11-2 to TRBJ1-6, with D possibly TRBD1 on 5 matching bases. The V gene lost 2 bases and the J gene lost 12 bases, with 17 bases spanning the gap. CDR3 size: 15 residues. Per germline, CDR1 SGHAT and CDR2 FQNNGV. The CDR3, as DNA: TGTGCCAGCAGCTTAAACCCGCGTGCGGGGGGACCCCTCCACTTT. Amino acids: CASSLNPRAGGPLHF.

The chain employs TRBV2 and TRBJ1-4, with TRBD1 as a possible D gene (6 bases). The germline V gene encodes CDR1 SNHLY and CDR2 FYNNEI. Trimming removed 3 bases at V and 5 bases at J, with 13 bases between. This CDR3 has 15 amino acids. The CDR3 sequence is CASSDSTGLNEKLFF. Here the CDR3 DNA reads TGTGCCAGCAGTGATTCGACAGGCCTGAATGAAAAACTGTTTTTT.

The V gene is TRBV4-1, the J gene TRBJ1-4; D call uncertain. Deletions cut 6 bases from V and 4 bases from J, with 6 bases between. The germline CDR1 and CDR2 sequences are MGHRA and YSYEKL. The CDR3 loop spans 12 amino acids. CDR3 loop: CASRLGNEKLFF. The DNA of the CDR3 is TGCGCCAGCAGGTTGGGTAATGAAAAACTGTTTTTT.

The chain is built from TRBV5-1 and TRBJ2-3, with a weak D call TRBD2 (5 bases). Trimming cost V 7 bases and J 0 bases, with 12 bases left between them. The CDR3 extends over 14 amino acids. The germline gives CDR1 SGHRS, CDR2 YFSETQ. CDR3 sequence: CASREGHSTDTQYF. Here the CDR3 DNA reads TGCGCCAGCCGCGAGGGTCATAGCACAGATACGCAGTATTTT.

V and J are TRBV5-1 and TRBJ1-5; D is ambiguous. V lost 5 bases to trimming and J lost 1 base, with 7 bases between them. CDR1 is SGHRS, CDR2 YFSETQ, per germline. The CDR3 is made up of 13 amino acids. CDR3 bases: TGCGCCAGCAGAGCGGACAGCAATCAGCCCCAGCATTTT. Translation: CASRADSNQPQHF.

On this clone itself: Just one base apart from a much larger clone, this may be a read error. Distinct nucleotide sequences in the sample also encode this CDR3. This sequence joins TRBV5-1 and TRBJ1-5; no clear D gene. Trimming stripped 0 bases from V and 3 bases from J, with 4 bases between. The V gene's germline CDR1 is SGHRS and CDR2 YFSETQ. CDR3 length equals 13 residues. In nucleotides, the CDR3 is TGCGCCAGCAGCTTGGGGCCCAATCAGCCCCAGCATTTT. This encodes CASSLGPNQPQHF.

The J gene is TRBJ2-3, the V gene TRBV19; D may be TRBD1 (6 bases). This CDR3 has 16 residues. In germline, CDR1 is LNHDA, CDR2 SQIVND (reference sequence). The ends were cut back, 4 bases at V and 1 base at J, with 15 bases in the middle. CDR3 residues: CASSNPGVPGTDTQYF. The CDR3 DNA follows: TGTGCCAGTAGTAACCCAGGGGTGCCGGGCACAGATACGCAGTATTTT.

The sample holds a few counts of this clone. The V and J genes are TRBV6-5 and TRBJ1-1, with a possible D match to TRBD1 (5 bases). This CDR3 region has 14 residues. CDR1 and CDR2 from the germline V gene are MNHEY and SVGAGI. The V and J ends lost 4 bases and 5 bases respectively, with 14 bases between them. The CDR3 DNA reads TGTGCCAGCAGTTCCCCGGGACTTCCGACTGAAGCTTTCTTT. Protein: CASSSPGLPTEAFF.

This chain joins TRBV6-6 and TRBJ2-7; 9 bases are shared with TRBD1. Germline trimming cut 0 bases from V and 4 bases from J; bases unmatched to any gene: 7. CDR1 is MNHNY, CDR2 SVGAGI, per germline (reference sequence). The CDR3 is 16 amino acids. CDR3 in amino acids: CASSYSRDRADYEQYF. The DNA of the CDR3 is TGTGCCAGCAGTTACTCGCGGGACAGGGCGGATTACGAGCAGTACTTC.